This T cell receptor (beta chain) is from a study of T cells after yellow fever vaccination. Study-wide results and caveats: A small share of clonotypes appeared in both CD4 and CD8 compartments.

Comment on this clonotype: Its specificity is not known.

The CDR3 length is 11 residues. CDR1 and CDR2 from the germline V gene are MGHDK and SYGVNS. V was cut by 3 bases and J by 7 bases, with 6 bases left in between. TCRdb ran MiXCR on the 5' RACE reads and lists one entry per CDR3 protein. The sample consists of about 580,000 distinct CDR3 sequences, 17% of them appearing once. The material sequenced was PBMCs, taken about 5 days after the first yellow fever vaccination. The receptor comes from a man aged 18 to 35 who received the YFV17D yellow fever vaccine. The V and J genes are TRBV25-1 and TRBJ1-1; D gene ambiguous. CDR3 bases: TGTGCCAGCAGTGACAACGGTGAAGCTTTCTTT. It encodes CASSDNGEAFF.